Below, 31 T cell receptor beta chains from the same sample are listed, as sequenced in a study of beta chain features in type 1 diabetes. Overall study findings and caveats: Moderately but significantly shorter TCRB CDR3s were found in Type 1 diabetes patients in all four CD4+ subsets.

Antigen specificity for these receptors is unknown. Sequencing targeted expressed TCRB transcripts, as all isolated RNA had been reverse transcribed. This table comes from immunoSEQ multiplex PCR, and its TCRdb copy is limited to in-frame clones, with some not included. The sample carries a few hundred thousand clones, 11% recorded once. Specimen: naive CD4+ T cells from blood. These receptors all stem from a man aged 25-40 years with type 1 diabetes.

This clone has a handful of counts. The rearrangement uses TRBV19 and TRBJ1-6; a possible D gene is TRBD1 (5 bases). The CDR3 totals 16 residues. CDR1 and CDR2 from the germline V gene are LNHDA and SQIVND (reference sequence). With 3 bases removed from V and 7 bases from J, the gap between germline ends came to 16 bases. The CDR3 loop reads CASSISWAGPNSPLHF. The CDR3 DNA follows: TGTGCCAGTAGTATTTCTTGGGCGGGACCCAATTCACCCCTCCACTTT.

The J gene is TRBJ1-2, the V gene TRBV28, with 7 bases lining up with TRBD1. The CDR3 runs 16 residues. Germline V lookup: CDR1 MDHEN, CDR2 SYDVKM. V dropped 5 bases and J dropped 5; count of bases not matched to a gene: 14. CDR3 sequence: CASSVIAGGSGYGYTF. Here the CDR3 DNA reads TGTGCCAGCAGTGTCATAGCAGGGGGGTCTGGATATGGCTACACCTTC.

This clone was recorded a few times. The CDR3: CSYRDRGNTIYF. DNA for the CDR3: TGCAGCTACCGGGACAGGGGAAACACCATATATTTT. The gene calls are TRBV29-1 and TRBJ1-3; 8 nucleotides agree with TRBD1. The CDR3 consists of 12 residues. Germline CDR1 SQVTM, CDR2 ANQGSEA. V trimming: 8 bases; J trimming: 4 bases; junction bases outside the gene matches: 4.

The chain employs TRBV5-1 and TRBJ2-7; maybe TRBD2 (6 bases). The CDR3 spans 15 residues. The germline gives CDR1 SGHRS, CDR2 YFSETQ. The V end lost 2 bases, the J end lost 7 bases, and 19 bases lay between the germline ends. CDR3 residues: CASSFHGTSGEEQYF. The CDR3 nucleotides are TGCGCCAGCAGCTTCCACGGGACGTCGGGGGAGGAGCAGTACTTC.

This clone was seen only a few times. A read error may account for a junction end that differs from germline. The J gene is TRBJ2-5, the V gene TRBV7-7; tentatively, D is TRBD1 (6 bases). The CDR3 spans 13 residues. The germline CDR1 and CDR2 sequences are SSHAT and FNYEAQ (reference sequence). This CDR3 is CASSTGYQETQYF. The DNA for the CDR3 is TGTGCTAGCAGCACAGGGTACCAAGAGACCCAGTACTTC.

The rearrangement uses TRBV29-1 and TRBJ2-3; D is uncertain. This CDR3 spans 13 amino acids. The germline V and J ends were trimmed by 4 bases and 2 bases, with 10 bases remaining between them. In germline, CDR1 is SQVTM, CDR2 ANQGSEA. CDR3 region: CSVVLGTTDTQYF. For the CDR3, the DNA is TGCAGCGTTGTTCTAGGAACCACAGATACGCAGTATTTT.

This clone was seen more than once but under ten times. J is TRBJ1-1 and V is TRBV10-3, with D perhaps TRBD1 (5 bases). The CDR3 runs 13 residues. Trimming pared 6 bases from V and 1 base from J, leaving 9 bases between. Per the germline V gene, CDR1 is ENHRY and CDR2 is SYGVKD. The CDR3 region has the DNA TGTGCCATCAGCAGGACACCGAACACTGAAGCTTTCTTT. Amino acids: CAISRTPNTEAFF.

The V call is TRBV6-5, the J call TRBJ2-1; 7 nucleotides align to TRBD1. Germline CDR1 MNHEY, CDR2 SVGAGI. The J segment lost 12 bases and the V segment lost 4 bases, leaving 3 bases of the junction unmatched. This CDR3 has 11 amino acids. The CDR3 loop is CASSLTGRQFF. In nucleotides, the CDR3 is TGTGCCAGCAGTTTGACAGGGCGGCAGTTCTTC.

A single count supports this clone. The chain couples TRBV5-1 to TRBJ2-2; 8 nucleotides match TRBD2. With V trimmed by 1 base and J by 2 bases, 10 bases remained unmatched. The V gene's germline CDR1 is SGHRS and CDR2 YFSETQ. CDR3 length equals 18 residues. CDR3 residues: CASSLSGGGPPNTGELFF. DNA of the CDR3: TGCGCCAGCAGCTTGAGTGGCGGGGGGCCCCCTAACACCGGGGAGCTGTTTTTT. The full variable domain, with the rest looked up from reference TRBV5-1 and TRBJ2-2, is KAGVTQTPRYLIKTRGQQVTLSCSPISGHRSVSWYQQTPGQGLQFLFEYFSETQRNKGNFPGRFSGRQFSNSRSEMNVSTLELGDSALYLCASSLSGGGPPNTGELFFGEGSRLTVL.

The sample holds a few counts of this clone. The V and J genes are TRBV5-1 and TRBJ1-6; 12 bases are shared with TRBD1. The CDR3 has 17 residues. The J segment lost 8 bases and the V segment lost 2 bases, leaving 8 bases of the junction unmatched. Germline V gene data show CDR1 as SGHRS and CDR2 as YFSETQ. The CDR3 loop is CASSLPSGQGADSPLHF. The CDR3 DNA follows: TGCGCCAGCAGCTTACCATCGGGACAGGGGGCGGATTCACCCCTCCACTTT. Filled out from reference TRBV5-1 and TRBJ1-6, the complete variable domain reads KAGVTQTPRYLIKTRGQQVTLSCSPISGHRSVSWYQQTPGQGLQFLFEYFSETQRNKGNFPGRFSGRQFSNSRSEMNVSTLELGDSALYLCASSLPSGQGADSPLHFGNGTRLTVT.

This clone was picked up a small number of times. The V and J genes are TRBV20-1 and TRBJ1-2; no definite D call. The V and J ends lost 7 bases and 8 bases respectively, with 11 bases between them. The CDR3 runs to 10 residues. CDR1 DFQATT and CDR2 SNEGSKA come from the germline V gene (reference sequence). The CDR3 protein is CSGEADGYTF. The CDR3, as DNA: TGCAGTGGTGAGGCTGACGGCTACACCTTC.

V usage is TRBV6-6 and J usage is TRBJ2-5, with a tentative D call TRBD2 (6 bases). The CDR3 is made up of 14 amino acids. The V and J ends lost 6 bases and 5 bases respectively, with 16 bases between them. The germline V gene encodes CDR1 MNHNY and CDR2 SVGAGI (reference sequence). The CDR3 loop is CASRDGGRGETQYF. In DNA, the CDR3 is TGTGCCAGCAGGGACGGAGGGCGAGGGGAGACCCAGTACTTC.

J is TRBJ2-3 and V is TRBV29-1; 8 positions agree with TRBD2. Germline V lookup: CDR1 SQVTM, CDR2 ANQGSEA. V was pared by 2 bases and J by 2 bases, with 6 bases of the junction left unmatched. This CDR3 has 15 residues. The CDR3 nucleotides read TGCAGCGTTGAAATTATAGCGGGGAACACAGATACGCAGTATTTT. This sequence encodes CSVEIIAGNTDTQYF.

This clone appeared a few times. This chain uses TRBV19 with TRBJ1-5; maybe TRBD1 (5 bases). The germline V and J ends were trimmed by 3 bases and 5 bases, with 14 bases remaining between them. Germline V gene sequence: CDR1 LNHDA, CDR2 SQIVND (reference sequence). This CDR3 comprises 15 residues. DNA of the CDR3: TGTGCCAGTAGTATTGAGGCAGGGCGATATCAGCCCCAGCATTTT. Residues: CASSIEAGRYQPQHF.

CDR3 residues: CASSVGQGIGQETQYF. CDR3 DNA: TGTGCCAGCAGCGTCGGACAGGGGATCGGGCAAGAGACCCAGTACTTC. The chain employs TRBV9 and TRBJ2-5, with 9 bases aligning to TRBD1. Trimming removed 2 bases from V and 2 bases from J; junction bases left unmatched: 7. The CDR3 runs to 16 residues. Germline CDR1 reads SGDLS; CDR2 reads YYNGEE.

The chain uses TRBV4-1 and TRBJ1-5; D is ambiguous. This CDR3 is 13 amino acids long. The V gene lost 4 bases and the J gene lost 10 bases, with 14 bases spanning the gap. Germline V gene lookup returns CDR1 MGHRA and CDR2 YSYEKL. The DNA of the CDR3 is TGCGCCAGCAGCCTGGCCTACCGGGAACCCCAGCATTTT. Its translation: CASSLAYREPQHF.

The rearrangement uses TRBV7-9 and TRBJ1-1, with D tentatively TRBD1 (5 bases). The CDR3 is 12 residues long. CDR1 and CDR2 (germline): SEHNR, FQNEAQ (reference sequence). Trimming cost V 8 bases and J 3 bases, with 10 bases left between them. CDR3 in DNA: TGTGCCAGCGGCGGGGGGTACACTGAAGCTTTCTTT. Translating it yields CASGGGYTEAFF.

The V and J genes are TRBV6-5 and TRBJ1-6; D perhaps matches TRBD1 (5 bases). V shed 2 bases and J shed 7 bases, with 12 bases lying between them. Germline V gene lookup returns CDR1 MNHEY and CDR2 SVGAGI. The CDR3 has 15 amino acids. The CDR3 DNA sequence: TGTGCCAGCAGTTACGGGCAGGGTCTAAATTCACCCCTCCACTTT. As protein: CASSYGQGLNSPLHF.

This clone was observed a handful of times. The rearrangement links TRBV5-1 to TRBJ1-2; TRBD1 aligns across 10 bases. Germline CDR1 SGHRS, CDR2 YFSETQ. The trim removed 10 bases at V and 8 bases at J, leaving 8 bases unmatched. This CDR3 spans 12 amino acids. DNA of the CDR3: TGCGCCGGGGCGACAGGGGGCCGGGGCTACACCTTC. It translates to CAGATGGRGYTF.

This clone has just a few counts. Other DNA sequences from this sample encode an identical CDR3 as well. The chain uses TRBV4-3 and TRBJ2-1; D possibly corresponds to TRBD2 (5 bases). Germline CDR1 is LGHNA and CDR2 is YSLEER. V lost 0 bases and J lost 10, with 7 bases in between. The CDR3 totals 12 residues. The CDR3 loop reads CASSQEGGEQFF. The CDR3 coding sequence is TGCGCCAGCAGCCAAGAAGGAGGAGAGCAGTTCTTC.

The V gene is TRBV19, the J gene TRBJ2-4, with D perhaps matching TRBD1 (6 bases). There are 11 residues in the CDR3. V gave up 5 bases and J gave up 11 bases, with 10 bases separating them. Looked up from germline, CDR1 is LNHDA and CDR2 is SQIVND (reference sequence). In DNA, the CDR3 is TGTGCCAGTAGTCCCGGACAGCTTCAGTACTTC. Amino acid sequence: CASSPGQLQYF.

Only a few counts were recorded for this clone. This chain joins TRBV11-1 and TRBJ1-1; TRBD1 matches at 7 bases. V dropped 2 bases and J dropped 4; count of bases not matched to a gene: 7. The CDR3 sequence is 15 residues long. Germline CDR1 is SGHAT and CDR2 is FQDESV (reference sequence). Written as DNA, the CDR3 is TGTGCCAGCAGCTTAATGGCCAGGGGGACCACTGAAGCTTTCTTT. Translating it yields CASSLMARGTTEAFF.

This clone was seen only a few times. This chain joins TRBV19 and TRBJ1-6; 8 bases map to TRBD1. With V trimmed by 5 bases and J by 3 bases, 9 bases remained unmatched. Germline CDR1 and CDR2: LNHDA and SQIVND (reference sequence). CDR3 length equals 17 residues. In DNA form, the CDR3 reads TGTGCCAGTAGTGCTCCTCCCGGGACAGGCTATAATTCACCCCTCCACTTT. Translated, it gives CASSAPPGTGYNSPLHF. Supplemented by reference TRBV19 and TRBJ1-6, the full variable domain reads DGGITQSPKYLFRKEGQNVTLSCEQNLNHDAMYWYRQDPGQGLRLIYYSQIVNDFQKGDIAEGYSVSREKKESFPLTVTSAQKNPTAFYLCASSAPPGTGYNSPLHFGNGTRLTVT.

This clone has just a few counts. The CDR3 DNA reads TGTGCCAGCAGCCCACGGACAGGGGACAACTACGAGCAGTACTTC. This codes for CASSPRTGDNYEQYF. The chain has TRBV4-2 and TRBJ2-7; 9 bases fit TRBD1. V trimming: 4 bases; J trimming: 3 bases; junction bases outside the gene matches: 7. The germline gives CDR1 LGHNA, CDR2 YNFKEQ. The CDR3 consists of 15 residues.

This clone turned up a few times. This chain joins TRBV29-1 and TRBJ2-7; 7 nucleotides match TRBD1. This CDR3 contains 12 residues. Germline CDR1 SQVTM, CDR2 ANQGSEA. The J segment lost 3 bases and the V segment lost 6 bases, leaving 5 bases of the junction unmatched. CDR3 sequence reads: CSVGDRYYEQYF. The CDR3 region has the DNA TGCAGCGTAGGGGACAGATACTACGAGCAGTACTTC.

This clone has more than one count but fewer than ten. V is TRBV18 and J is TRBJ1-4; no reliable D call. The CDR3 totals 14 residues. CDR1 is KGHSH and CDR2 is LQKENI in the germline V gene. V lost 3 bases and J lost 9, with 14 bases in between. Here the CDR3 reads CASSPVGSEKKLFF. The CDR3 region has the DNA TGTGCCAGCTCACCCGTTGGTTCCGAGAAAAAACTGTTTTTT.

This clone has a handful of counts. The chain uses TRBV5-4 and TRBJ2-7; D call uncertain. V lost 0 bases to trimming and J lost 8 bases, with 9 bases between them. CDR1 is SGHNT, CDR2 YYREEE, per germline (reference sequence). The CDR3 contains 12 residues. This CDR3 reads CASSLDYAQQYF. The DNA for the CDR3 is TGTGCCAGCAGCTTGGACTACGCCCAGCAGTACTTC.

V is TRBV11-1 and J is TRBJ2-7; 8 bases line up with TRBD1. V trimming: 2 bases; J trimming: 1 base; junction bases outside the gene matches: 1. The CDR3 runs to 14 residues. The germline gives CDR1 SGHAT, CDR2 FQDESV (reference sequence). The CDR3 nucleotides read TGTGCCAGCAGCTTATGGACAGGGTCCTACGAGCAGTACTTC. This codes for CASSLWTGSYEQYF.

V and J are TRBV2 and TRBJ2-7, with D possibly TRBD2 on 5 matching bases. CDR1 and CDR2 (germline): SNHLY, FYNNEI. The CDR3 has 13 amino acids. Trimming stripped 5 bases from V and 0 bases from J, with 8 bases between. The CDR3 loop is CASSRLSSYEQYF. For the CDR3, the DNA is TGTGCCAGCAGTCGACTAAGCTCCTACGAGCAGTACTTC.

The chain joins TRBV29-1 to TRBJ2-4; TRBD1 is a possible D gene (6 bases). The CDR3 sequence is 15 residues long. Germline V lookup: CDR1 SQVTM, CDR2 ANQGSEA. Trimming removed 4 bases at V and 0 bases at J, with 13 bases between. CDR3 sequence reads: CSVARQDLAKNIQYF. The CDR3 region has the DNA TGCAGCGTTGCCCGACAGGACTTAGCCAAAAACATTCAGTACTTC.

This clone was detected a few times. CDR3: CASSLGQVNYGYTF. CDR3 in DNA: TGCGCCAGCAGCTTGGGGCAGGTTAACTATGGCTACACCTTC. The chain is built from TRBV5-1 and TRBJ1-2; unclear D gene. The CDR3 spans 14 residues. V gave up 0 bases and J gave up 1 base, with 7 bases separating them. CDR1 is SGHRS and CDR2 is YFSETQ in the germline V gene.